In its sample, the clone carrying this T cell receptor beta chain was seen a few times. The germline gives CDR1 SEHNR, CDR2 FQNEAQ (reference sequence). The CDR3 totals 13 residues. V lost 3 bases and J 5 bases, leaving 10 bases between the germline ends. Study processing details: Estimation of nucleated cell counts relied on the amplification of reference gene primers. Only in-frame clones appear in the TCRdb table, and some are missing; sequencing was by immunoSEQ multiplex PCR. The V and J calls and the clone size are those of that table, but D and trimming were determined from the DNA. Among 250,000 to 300,000 clones listed, roughly 85% were seen once. The data derive from a study of blood T cell repertoires in COVID-19. The wider study: Samples came from the United States, Italy and Spain, spanning acute and convalescent COVID-19. The analysed material was cDNA or gDNA that came from T cells, B-cell-depleted T cells, or PBMCs.

The sequencing input was peripheral blood. The chain carries TRBV7-9 and TRBJ2-5; D possibly corresponds to TRBD1 (5 bases). This receptor was obtained from a man in his 60s who had recovered from COVID-19. The CDR3: CASSFRAGETQYF. CDR3 bases: TGTGCCAGCAGCTTCAGGGCCGGGGAGACCCAGTACTTC.